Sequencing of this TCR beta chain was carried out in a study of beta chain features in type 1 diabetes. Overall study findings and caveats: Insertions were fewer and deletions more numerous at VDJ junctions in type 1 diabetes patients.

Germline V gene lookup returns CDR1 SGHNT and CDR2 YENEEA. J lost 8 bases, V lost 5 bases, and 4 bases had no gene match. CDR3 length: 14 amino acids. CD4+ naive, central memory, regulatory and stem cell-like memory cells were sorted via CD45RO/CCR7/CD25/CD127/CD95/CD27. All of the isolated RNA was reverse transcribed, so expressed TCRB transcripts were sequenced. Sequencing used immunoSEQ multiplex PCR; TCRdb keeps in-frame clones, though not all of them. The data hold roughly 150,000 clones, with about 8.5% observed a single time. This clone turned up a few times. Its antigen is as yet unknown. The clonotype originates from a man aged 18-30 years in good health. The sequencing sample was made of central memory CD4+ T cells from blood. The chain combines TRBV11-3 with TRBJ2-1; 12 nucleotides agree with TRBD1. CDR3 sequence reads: CASSPGTGGHEQFF. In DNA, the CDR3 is TGTGCCAGCAGCCCCGGGACAGGGGGCCATGAGCAGTTCTTC.